The clone carrying this T cell receptor (beta chain) was observed a handful of times. Nominal health characterized the donors when sampled, though unrecorded immune exposures were likely. The data are from a study of cytomegalovirus exposure and HLA in healthy donors. Amplification used 60 Vbeta primers and 13 Jbeta primers. Sequencing used immunoSEQ multiplex PCR; TCRdb keeps in-frame clones, though not all of them. The data show 100,000 to 150,000 clones, with 15% to 20% seen just once and around 2.6% held by the top ten. This CDR3 is built from 12 residues. V lost 7 bases and J lost 6, with 9 bases in between. Germline CDR1 reads SNHLY; CDR2 reads FYNNEI.

This receptor was obtained from a female donor in good health and CMV-seropositive. The V and J genes are TRBV2 and TRBJ2-2; D call uncertain. The source material was PBMCs. CDR3: CASNIAAGELFF. In DNA form, the CDR3 reads TGTGCCAGCAACATTGCCGCCGGGGAGCTGTTTTTT.